This entry lists 24 T cell receptor beta chains sequenced from one sample in a study of graft-versus-host responses after intestinal transplantation. These receptors have no known antigen. Repertoires were generated with immunoSEQ multiplex PCR, while TCRdb's copy carries only in-frame clones and drops some. This table has about 84,000 clones, about 91% appearing once. Material: unstimulated CD4+ T cells sorted from spleen or lymph node cells, obtained before transplant. All receptors derive from a human donor who was the organ donor for an intestinal transplant.

This sequence joins TRBV25-1 and TRBJ1-6, with D unresolved. The CDR3 has 16 residues. The ends were cut back, 4 bases at V and 2 bases at J, with 12 bases in the middle. CDR1 is MGHDK and CDR2 is SYGVNS in the germline V gene. CDR3 DNA: TGTGCCAGCAGTGCCATGGACTGGGCCTATAATTCACCCCTCCACTTT. This translates into CASSAMDWAYNSPLHF.

This clone has a handful of counts. The chain couples TRBV5-4 to TRBJ2-3; 10 nucleotides match TRBD2. Trimming at V came to 4 bases and at J to 2 bases, leaving 7 bases not matched to a gene. Germline assignment: CDR1 SGHNT and CDR2 YYREEE (reference sequence). The length of the CDR3 is 16 residues. CDR3 amino acids: CASSLGLAVTTDTQYF. The CDR3 DNA reads TGTGCCAGCAGCCTTGGACTAGCGGTAACCACAGATACGCAGTATTTT. Drawing the rest from reference TRBV5-4 and TRBJ2-3, the complete variable domain is ETGVTQSPTHLIKTRGQQVTLRCSSQSGHNTVSWYQQALGQGPQFIFQYYREEENGRGNFPPRFSGLQFPNYSSELNVNALELDDSALYLCASSLGLAVTTDTQYFGPGTRLTVL.

The chain employs TRBV30 and TRBJ2-3; possibly TRBD1 for D (5 bases). Germline lookup yields CDR1 GTSNPN and CDR2 SVGIG (reference sequence). Trimming removed 2 bases from V and 0 bases from J, with 21 bases in between. CDR3 size: 18 residues. CDR3 amino acids: CAWSQKRGQGRSTDTQYF. In nucleotides, the CDR3 is TGTGCCTGGAGTCAGAAAAGGGGCCAGGGCCGTAGCACAGATACGCAGTATTTT. Based on the CDR3 plus reference TRBV30 and TRBJ2-3, the full variable domain is SQTIHQWPATLVQPVGSPLSLECTVEGTSNPNLYWYRQAAGRGLQLLFYSVGIGQISSEVPQNLSASRPQDRQFILSSKKLLLSDSGFYLCAWSQKRGQGRSTDTQYFGPGTRLTVL.

The chain employs TRBV2 and TRBJ1-1; D unclear. The germline V gene has CDR1 SNHLY and CDR2 FYNNEI. With 2 bases removed from V and 6 bases from J, the gap between germline ends came to 16 bases. CDR3 length equals 15 residues. The CDR3 region has the DNA TGTGCCAGCAGTGAATCGCACCCAACTGTGGCTGAAGCTTTCTTT. This gives the protein CASSESHPTVAEAFF.

This rearrangement joins TRBV30 to TRBJ1-6, with a tentative D call TRBD1 (6 bases). Trimming pared 4 bases from V and 6 bases from J, leaving 10 bases between. The CDR3 length is 13 residues. Germline V CDR1 and CDR2: GTSNPN, SVGIG (reference sequence). The CDR3 DNA reads as TGTGCCTGGATGGGGGGGCCTAATTCACCCCTCCACTTT. Its translation: CAWMGGPNSPLHF. The full variable domain, completed using reference TRBV30 and TRBJ1-6, is SQTIHQWPATLVQPVGSPLSLECTVEGTSNPNLYWYRQAAGRGLQLLFYSVGIGQISSEVPQNLSASRPQDRQFILSSKKLLLSDSGFYLCAWMGGPNSPLHFGNGTRLTVT.

The chain uses TRBV6-1 and TRBJ1-2; the match to TRBD1 covers 7 bases. This CDR3 spans 15 amino acids. Per germline, CDR1 MNHNS and CDR2 SASEGT. Trimming removed 1 base from V and 4 bases from J; junction bases left unmatched: 6. CDR3 amino acids: CASSEETGRSYGYTF. In DNA, the CDR3 is TGTGCCAGCAGTGAAGAGACAGGGCGTAGCTATGGCTACACCTTC.

V is TRBV5-1 and J is TRBJ1-4, with 9 bases that match TRBD1. The germline CDR1 and CDR2 sequences are SGHRS and YFSETQ. J was trimmed by 6 bases and V by 4 bases; bases with no gene match: 4. CDR3 length: 14 amino acids. CDR3 amino acids: CASSRGQGYEKLFF. DNA for the CDR3: TGCGCCAGCAGCCGGGGACAGGGATATGAAAAACTGTTTTTT.

The rearrangement uses TRBV18 and TRBJ1-6, with D uncertain. Germline loops: CDR1 KGHSH, CDR2 LQKENI. V lost 3 bases, J lost 0 bases, and 6 bases lay in between. This CDR3 has 15 residues. The CDR3 spells CASSPQYSYNSPLHF. The CDR3 bases are TGTGCCAGCTCACCGCAGTACTCCTATAATTCACCCCTCCACTTT.

V gene TRBV18 combines with J gene TRBJ1-2; TRBD1 might be the D (5 bases). The length of the CDR3 is 14 residues. CDR1 is KGHSH, CDR2 LQKENI, per germline. Trimming removed 3 bases from V and 5 bases from J, with 13 bases in between. As DNA, the CDR3 is TGTGCCAGCTCACCGCAAGGGGCGCGGTATGGCTACACCTTC. Protein product: CASSPQGARYGYTF.

This clone showed up just once. CDR3 sequence reads: CASSKEVVRDGTGELFF. CDR3 DNA: TGTGCCAGCAGCAAAGAGGTGGTTCGCGACGGGACCGGGGAGCTGTTTTTT. The chain couples TRBV21-1 to TRBJ2-2; the D call TRBD2 from the table was never checked on the DNA. TRBV21-1 is flagged as a pseudogene. The CDR3 spans 17 residues.

The table lists this clone with a count of one. The chain recombines TRBV19 with TRBJ1-1; no clear D. Germline V gene data show CDR1 as LNHDA and CDR2 as SQIVND (reference sequence). The CDR3 runs to 12 residues. The V end lost 5 bases, the J end lost 0 bases, and 4 bases lay between the germline ends. The CDR3 is CASSPMNTEAFF. In DNA form, the CDR3 reads TGTGCCAGTAGTCCCATGAACACTGAAGCTTTCTTT.

This clone appeared a single time. The chain has TRBV27 and TRBJ2-7; D is possibly TRBD2 (6 bases). Germline CDR1 MNHEY, CDR2 SMNVEV (reference sequence). The CDR3 is 16 amino acids. V lost 6 bases, J lost 4 bases, and 22 bases lay in between. The CDR3 nucleotides are TGTGCCAGCAGCCGCAGCCACCCCGGAGGGGCGTACGAGCAGTACTTC. Its translation: CASSRSHPGGAYEQYF.

This chain uses TRBV7-2 with TRBJ1-2; 11 positions agree with TRBD1. From germline, CDR1 is SGHTA and CDR2 FQGNSA. The CDR3 covers 14 residues. The junction had 8 bases not matched to a gene; V was cut back by 7 bases and J by 7 bases. The CDR3: CASTPGTGGSGYTF. DNA of the CDR3: TGTGCCAGCACCCCCGGGACAGGGGGTTCTGGCTACACCTTC.

The chain couples TRBV2 to TRBJ2-3, with D tentatively TRBD2 (5 bases). The CDR3 runs to 14 residues. V gave up 7 bases and J gave up 2 bases, with 13 bases separating them. The germline V gene has CDR1 SNHLY and CDR2 FYNNEI. CDR3 DNA: TGTGCCAGCAAGTATGTGGAGGACACAGATACGCAGTATTTT. This translates into CASKYVEDTDTQYF.

This chain uses TRBV2 with TRBJ2-7; 8 nucleotides align to TRBD2. Germline V lookup: CDR1 SNHLY, CDR2 FYNNEI. The CDR3 has 16 residues. The J segment lost 1 base and the V segment lost 6 bases, leaving 11 bases of the junction unmatched. In DNA, the CDR3 is TGTGCCAGCAGCCTACCGGGACTAGTGGAGTCCTACGAGCAGTACTTC. This gives the protein CASSLPGLVESYEQYF. The full variable domain, completed using reference TRBV2 and TRBJ2-7, is EPEVTQTPSHQVTQMGQEVILRCVPISNHLYFYWYRQILGQKVEFLVSFYNNEISEKSEIFDDQFSVERPDGSNFTLKIRSTKLEDSAMYFCASSLPGLVESYEQYFGPGTRLTVT.

V gene TRBV7-8 combines with J gene TRBJ2-7; 8 bases map to TRBD2. The germline V gene encodes CDR1 SGHVS and CDR2 FQNEAQ. The CDR3 sequence is 17 residues long. V shed 6 bases and J 5 bases; nucleotides not matched to a gene: 18. CDR3 amino acids: CASSLYRRRGGIHEQYF. DNA for the CDR3: TGTGCCAGCAGTTTATATCGAAGACGGGGGGGCATCCACGAGCAGTACTTC.

This sequence joins TRBV7-9 and TRBJ2-7; 9 nucleotides line up with TRBD1. J lost 6 bases, V lost 5 bases, and 8 bases had no gene match. CDR3 length: 14 residues. Germline V CDR1 and CDR2: SEHNR, FQNEAQ (reference sequence). The CDR3 nucleotides read TGTGCCAGCAGCCCCCGGGACAGGGTGTCCGAGCAGTACTTC. Translated, it gives CASSPRDRVSEQYF. Combining the CDR3 with reference TRBV7-9 and TRBJ2-7 gives the whole variable domain DTGVSQNPRHKITKRGQNVTFRCDPISEHNRLYWYRQTLGQGPEFLTYFQNEAQLEKSRLLSDRFSAERPKGSFSTLEIQRTEQGDSAMYLCASSPRDRVSEQYFGPGTRLTVT.

This clone occurred a few times. This sample also contains other DNA sequences that code for the same CDR3. The rearrangement links TRBV7-2 to TRBJ1-1, with 7 bases aligning to TRBD1. Per the germline V gene, CDR1 is SGHTA and CDR2 is FQGNSA. Unmatched junction bases numbered 3, after V lost 2 bases and J lost 0 bases. The CDR3 extends over 15 amino acids. Here the CDR3 DNA reads TGTGCCAGCAGCTTAAGAGGGGGCATGAACACTGAAGCTTTCTTT. This sequence encodes CASSLRGGMNTEAFF.

V usage is TRBV7-3 and J usage is TRBJ2-5; perhaps TRBD2 as D (6 bases). V lost 3 bases and J lost 3, with 8 bases in between. The CDR3 consists of 13 residues. The germline V gene has CDR1 SGHTA and CDR2 FQGTGA. CDR3 in DNA: TGTGCCAGCAGCTTGGGCGGGAAAGAGACCCAGTACTTC. Translation: CASSLGGKETQYF.

The CDR3 protein is CASSLRQQRVEQYF. In DNA, the CDR3 is TGTGCCAGCAGTTTACGGCAGCAGCGGGTCGAGCAGTACTTC. The chain has TRBV27 and TRBJ2-7; D possibly corresponds to TRBD2 (6 bases). Trimming took off 2 bases at V and 6 bases at J, with 14 bases between the two ends. CDR1 MNHEY and CDR2 SMNVEV come from the germline V gene (reference sequence). CDR3 size: 14 residues.

The rearrangement links TRBV10-2 to TRBJ2-2; TRBD2 is a possible D gene (7 bases). Germline V gives CDR1 WSHSY, CDR2 SAAADI. V was trimmed by 3 bases and J by 3 bases, leaving 14 bases between them. There are 16 residues in the CDR3. The CDR3 reads CASSEGGGPDTGELFF. The CDR3 region has the DNA TGCGCCAGCAGTGAAGGGGGAGGGCCTGACACCGGGGAGCTGTTTTTT.

This clone was seen only once. This chain connects TRBV6-1 to TRBJ1-5; weak D call: TRBD1 (5 bases). The germline V and J ends were trimmed by 6 bases and 7 bases, with 16 bases remaining between them. The germline CDR1 and CDR2 sequences are MNHNS and SASEGT. This CDR3 has 14 residues. CDR3 DNA: TGTGCCAGCAGCAGGGTTCGCATGGAGCAGCCCCAGCATTTT. This encodes CASSRVRMEQPQHF.

The chain uses TRBV7-3 and TRBJ2-1; TRBD2 matches at 7 bases. The CDR3 contains 15 residues. The germline gives CDR1 SGHTA, CDR2 FQGTGA. Trimming took 1 base from V and 6 from J; bases not matched to a gene: 6. The CDR3 loop reads CASSLRLAVLNEQFF. CDR3 nucleotides: TGTGCCAGCAGCTTAAGGCTAGCGGTCCTCAATGAGCAGTTCTTC.

This clone was observed a few times. This chain connects TRBV6-5 to TRBJ1-6; D possibly corresponds to TRBD1 (5 bases). V was shortened by 9 bases and J by 5 bases, with 11 bases between the two germline ends. CDR3 length: 13 amino acids. CDR1 MNHEY and CDR2 SVGAGI come from the germline V gene. This CDR3 is CASKNRNNSPLHF. CDR3 nucleotides: TGTGCCAGTAAGAACAGGAATAATTCACCCCTCCACTTT.